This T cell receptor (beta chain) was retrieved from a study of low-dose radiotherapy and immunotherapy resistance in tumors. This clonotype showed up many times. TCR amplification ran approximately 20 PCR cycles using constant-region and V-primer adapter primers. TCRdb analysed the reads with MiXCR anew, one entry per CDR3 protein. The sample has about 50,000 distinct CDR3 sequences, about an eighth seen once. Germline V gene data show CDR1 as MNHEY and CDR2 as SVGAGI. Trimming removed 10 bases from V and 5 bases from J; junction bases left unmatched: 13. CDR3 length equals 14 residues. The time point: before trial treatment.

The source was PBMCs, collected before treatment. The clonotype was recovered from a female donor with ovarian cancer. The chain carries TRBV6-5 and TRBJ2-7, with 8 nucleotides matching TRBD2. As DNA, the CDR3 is TGTGCCACCACCCGACTAGCGCTAACAAACGAGCAGTACTTC. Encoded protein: CATTRLALTNEQYF.